This TCR beta chain was recovered during a study of radiation and T cells in renal cell carcinoma. Across the whole study: Nephrectomy followed 15 Gy stereotactic body radiation by 4 weeks.

The CDR3 has 13 amino acids. CDR1 and CDR2 (germline): LNHDA, SQIVND (reference sequence). V lost 9 bases and J 5 bases, leaving 13 bases between the germline ends. Assay used: immunoSEQ multiplex PCR; TCRdb lists only in-frame clones, some missing. Of approximately 63,000 clones listed, around 80% are singletons. Time point: baseline pretreatment blood. Treatment of the sample: 15 Gy SBRT to primary tumor, nephrectomy 4 weeks later. This receptor was identified in a man in his sixties with renal cell carcinoma. This chain uses TRBV19 with TRBJ2-2; D remains ambiguous. The material was blood, obtained from a patient whose treatment included radiotherapy and nephrectomy. DNA for the CDR3: TGTGCCAGCAGTCTCCCAGAAACCGGGGAGCTGTTTTTT. This codes for CASSLPETGELFF.